Here is one T cell receptor (beta chain) with its context. The antigen is not known. The sample originates from a study of blood T cells in healthy people across ages. Broader study findings: Long-lived donors had more naive CD4+ cells and higher diversity than aged donors. There was a strong correlation between TCR beta diversity and naive T cell percentage. In older individuals, TCR beta diversity per million T cells was lower, falling roughly linearly with age.

A second PCR of roughly 7 to 11 cycles used a sample-barcoded 5' primer and a J-beta primer mix. TCRdb itself ran the 5' RACE reads through MiXCR, one entry per CDR3 protein. The sample yields roughly 1,800,000 distinct CDR3 sequences, around 48% seen once. Every donor provided 7.5 to 10 milliliters of peripheral blood. The TCR comes from a woman between 35 and 50 years old in good health. The sequenced material came from blood.

CDR3 nucleotides: TGCGCCAGCAGCCCCGACAGTGTTTCGGTCAATGAGCAGTTCTTC. Its protein product is CASSPDSVSVNEQFF. The chain is built from TRBV4-3 and TRBJ2-1, with D perhaps matching TRBD1 (5 bases). Germline V gives CDR1 LGHNA, CDR2 YSLEER. V was pared by 4 bases and J by 6 bases, with 16 bases between. The CDR3 consists of 15 residues.